This entry features one TCR beta chain sequence. This CDR3 contains 14 residues. Germline V CDR1 and CDR2: ENHRY, SYGVKD. Trimming left V 3 bases short and J 7 bases short, with 10 bases between. The sample comes from a study of blood T cell repertoires in COVID-19. Study context: Sites across the United States, Italy and Spain contributed samples from acute and convalescent COVID-19. T cells, B-cell-depleted T cells, or PBMCs provided the cDNA or gDNA that served as material.

Profiling relied on immunoSEQ multiplex PCR, and the TCRdb table lists in-frame clones only, not all of them. The sample has approximately 150,000 clones; 81% are singletons. The source is a man between 60 and 70 years old with active or convalescent COVID-19. The sequenced sample consisted of peripheral blood. This chain connects TRBV10-3 to TRBJ1-6; maybe TRBD1 (5 bases). The CDR3 nucleotides read TGTGCCATCAGTGAAATAGGGGTGAATTCACCCCTCCACTTT. Translating gives CAISEIGVNSPLHF.